Each of the 17 T cell receptor beta chains below was sequenced from the same sample in a study of post-analysis software for immune sequencing data (dated by TCRdb to between 2014 and 2017). What the authors observed across the whole study: Patients showed significantly higher frequencies than controls for a handful of TRBV segments, among them TRBV5-6, TRBV5-1 and TRBV20-1.

Libraries were constructed by PCR. Sequencing took place on an Illumina HiSeq 2500. Unique molecular identifiers were incorporated into TCR beta cDNA libraries to reduce PCR and sequencing biases. The public reads were run again by TCRdb, first through fastp at Q25 and then through MiXCR, and only productive beta chains were kept. Rows merge per CDR3 protein into single entries with the most common DNA and genes. The sample yields about 500,000 distinct CDR3 sequences; 45% were counted once. About an eighth of the sample lies in the top ten. Their antigen targets remain unknown. Sample: blood. Every receptor here comes from a girl aged 5 to 17 with multiple sclerosis.

This clonotype was counted between two and nine times. This rearrangement joins TRBV27 to TRBJ2-1; D not certain. V was clipped by 3 bases and J by 7 bases, with 10 bases between them. Germline V lookup: CDR1 MNHEY, CDR2 SMNVEV (reference sequence). CDR3 length: 13 residues. Here the CDR3 reads CASSLRPGNEQFF. The CDR3 region has the DNA TGTGCCAGCAGTTTGAGGCCCGGGAATGAGCAGTTCTTC.

V usage is TRBV29-1 and J usage is TRBJ2-3, with D unresolved. Germline V gives CDR1 SQVTM, CDR2 ANQGSEA. V gave up 4 bases and J gave up 0 bases, with 11 bases separating them. The CDR3 contains 14 residues. For the CDR3, the DNA is TGCAGCGTTGGAGCAGAAACTAGCACAGATACGCAGTATTTT. Translated, it gives CSVGAETSTDTQYF.

A remark on this clonotype: Possible read error: a much larger clone is one base away. This chain's CDR3 is CASSLSGSTDAQYF. CDR3 DNA sequence: TGTGCCAGCAGTTTAAGCGGGAGCACAGATGCGCAGTATTTT. The chain joins TRBV12-3 or TRBV12-4 to TRBJ2-3, with TRBD2 identical over 8 bases. This CDR3 has 14 amino acids.

This rearrangement joins TRBV7-2 to TRBJ2-3; possible D gene TRBD2, 5 bases. The CDR3 covers 12 residues. Germline values: CDR1 SGHTA, CDR2 FQGNSA. The V end was cut by 5 bases, the J end by 11 bases, with 14 bases between. The CDR3, as DNA: TGTGCCAGCAGCCACAGCGGTGATGGGCAGTATTTT. Protein: CASSHSGDGQYF.

The rearrangement uses TRBV5-1 and TRBJ2-7; 7 bases map to TRBD1. The CDR3 length is 16 residues. Germline V gene data show CDR1 as SGHRS and CDR2 as YFSETQ. V lost 3 bases to trimming and J lost 0 bases; unmatched junction nucleotides: 9. The CDR3 is CASSSMTGSSSYEQYF. The CDR3 coding sequence is TGCGCCAGCAGCTCGATGACAGGGTCCAGCTCCTACGAGCAGTACTTC.

Written as DNA, the CDR3 is TGTGCCAGCAGCGTGGGACTAGCGGGACATCTAGGCTACGAGCAGTACTTC. Translation gives CASSVGLAGHLGYEQYF. This chain links TRBV7-2 with TRBJ2-7; 13 bases are shared with TRBD2. The CDR3 contains 17 residues. Losses at the gene ends were 5 bases for V and 3 bases for J; bases not matched to a gene: 10. CDR1 and CDR2 from the germline V gene are SGHTA and FQGNSA.

This sequence joins TRBV5-4 and TRBJ2-1; 9 bases agree with TRBD2. The CDR3 is 16 amino acids. The germline V gene encodes CDR1 SGHNT and CDR2 YYREEE (reference sequence). Unmatched junction bases numbered 16, after V lost 6 bases and J lost 9 bases. CDR3 coding DNA: TGTGCCAGCACCACGAGGGCTCTAGCGGGACCCAGTGAGCAGTTCTTC. It is translated as CASTTRALAGPSEQFF.

This clonotype occurred a few times. This chain connects TRBV7-3 to TRBJ1-2; D remains unclear. V was trimmed by 3 bases and J by 13 bases, leaving 12 bases between them. CDR1 SGHTA and CDR2 FQGTGA come from the germline V gene. This CDR3 is 11 amino acids long. CDR3 region: CASSFGSGVTF. DNA for the CDR3: TGTGCCAGCAGCTTTGGGAGCGGGGTCACCTTC.

V and J are TRBV5-6 and TRBJ2-3; D gene unclear. V shed 0 bases and J shed 2 bases, with 10 bases lying between them. The CDR3 spans 15 residues. Germline V gene sequence: CDR1 SGHDT, CDR2 YYEEEE. In nucleotides, the CDR3 is TGTGCCAGCAGCTTGGACACATTCACCACAGATACGCAGTATTTT. Translation: CASSLDTFTTDTQYF.

V and J are TRBV20-1 and TRBJ1-2; unclear D gene. Germline loops: CDR1 DFQATT, CDR2 SNEGSKA (reference sequence). The CDR3 loop spans 10 amino acids. V was pared by 6 bases and J by 8 bases, with 10 bases between. DNA of the CDR3: TGCAGTGCCCCCTCGTTAGGCTACACCTTC. Translated, it gives CSAPSLGYTF.

The CDR3 DNA reads as TGCGCCAGCAGCTTGGCCCAGGGAATAGACATTCAGTACTTC. It is translated as CASSLAQGIDIQYF. The V call is TRBV5-1, the J call TRBJ2-4; D may be TRBD1 (5 bases). This CDR3 region has 14 residues. The germline V and J ends were trimmed by 0 bases and 8 bases, with 12 bases remaining between them. Germline V lookup: CDR1 SGHRS, CDR2 YFSETQ.

The rearrangement uses TRBV27 and TRBJ1-2; no definite D call. V was clipped by 6 bases and J by 6 bases, with 14 bases between them. CDR3 size: 13 residues. Germline assignment: CDR1 MNHEY and CDR2 SMNVEV (reference sequence). In DNA form, the CDR3 reads TGTGCCAGCAGGATACACGGGGAAGATGGCTACACCTTC. As protein: CASRIHGEDGYTF.

This chain joins TRBV6-5 and TRBJ2-3; 8 bases are shared with TRBD1. The CDR3 consists of 16 residues. V shed 6 bases, J shed 4 bases, and the junction held 12 bases outside the gene matches. Germline assignment: CDR1 MNHEY and CDR2 SVGAGI. CDR3 protein: CASRNQGRGLPDTQYF. The DNA for the CDR3 is TGTGCCAGCAGAAACCAGGGCAGGGGGCTTCCAGATACGCAGTATTTT.

The chain joins TRBV4-1 to TRBJ1-2, with D unclear. The CDR3 is made up of 12 amino acids. V was trimmed by 4 bases and J by 5 bases, leaving 8 bases between them. Germline assignment: CDR1 MGHRA and CDR2 YSYEKL. In nucleotides, the CDR3 is TGCGCCAGCAGCCGTCACGGGTATGGCTACACCTTC. Its protein product is CASSRHGYGYTF.

The chain employs TRBV5-1 and TRBJ1-5, with TRBD1 as a possible D gene (5 bases). The germline CDR1 and CDR2 sequences are SGHRS and YFSETQ. The germline V and J ends were trimmed by 4 bases and 4 bases, with 9 bases remaining between them. The CDR3 is made up of 13 amino acids. The CDR3 DNA is TGCGCCAGCAGCGGGGGAGAGAATCAGCCCCAGCATTTT. It encodes CASSGGENQPQHF.

The chain links TRBV6-6 to TRBJ1-2; no definite D call. This CDR3 spans 13 amino acids. V was cut by 1 base and J by 1 base, with 4 bases left in between. The V gene's germline CDR1 is MNHNY and CDR2 SVGAGI (reference sequence). CDR3 in DNA: TGTGCCAGCAGTTACTTGGGTAACTATGGCTACACCTTC. It yields the protein CASSYLGNYGYTF.

This clonotype occurred a few times. This chain uses TRBV27 with TRBJ1-2; TRBD1 matches at 11 bases. Germline assignment: CDR1 MNHEY and CDR2 SMNVEV (reference sequence). The CDR3 contains 13 residues. V lost 4 bases, J lost 7 bases, and 2 bases stayed unmatched. CDR3 region: CASSSGTGGGYTF. CDR3 nucleotide sequence: TGTGCCAGCAGTTCCGGGACAGGGGGTGGCTACACCTTC.